These 14 T cell receptor beta chains were all obtained from the same sample, sequenced in a study of blood T cells in healthy people across ages. Sample-barcoded 5' priming and a J-beta primer mix drove a second PCR of roughly 6 to 12 cycles. TCRdb redid the calling of the 5' RACE reads with MiXCR, one entry per CDR3 protein. This table has around 280,000 distinct CDR3 sequences, roughly a quarter appearing once. Specimen: blood. The receptor set was obtained from a woman in her sixties or seventies in good health.

V and J are TRBV20-1 and TRBJ2-3; 10 nucleotides line up with TRBD2. The germline V gene has CDR1 DFQATT and CDR2 SNEGSKA (reference sequence). There are 14 residues in the CDR3. J gave up 0 bases and V 6 bases, and 3 bases lay outside the gene matches. The CDR3 DNA sequence: TGCAGTGCAGGGGGACTAGCGAGCACAGATACGCAGTATTTT. It specifies CSAGGLASTDTQYF.

V usage is TRBV3-1 and J usage is TRBJ2-1; 9 bases fit TRBD1. The CDR3 runs 16 residues. The V gene's germline CDR1 is LGHDT and CDR2 YNNKEL (reference sequence). After removal of 6 bases from V and 7 bases from J, the junction contained 13 bases not matched to a gene. The CDR3 DNA follows: TGTGCCAGCAGAACTTCACTCCGGGACAGGGTGAATGAGCAGTTCTTC. The encoded protein is CASRTSLRDRVNEQFF.

The gene calls are TRBV28 and TRBJ1-2, with TRBD1 as a possible D gene (6 bases). CDR1 is MDHEN, CDR2 SYDVKM, per germline. Trimming shortened V by 3 bases and J by 6 bases, and 11 bases separated the two germline ends. The CDR3 sequence is 13 residues long. The CDR3 nucleotides are TGTGCCAGCAGTTTTCGCAGGGGAGATGGCTACACCTTC. Translation: CASSFRRGDGYTF.

This clonotype was picked up a small number of times. The rearrangement links TRBV20-1 to TRBJ2-3; D is tentatively TRBD1 or TRBD2 (5 bases each). The V gene's germline CDR1 is DFQATT and CDR2 SNEGSKA (reference sequence). The CDR3 has 14 residues. Trimming stripped 6 bases from V and 7 bases from J, with 20 bases between. The CDR3 loop reads CSAQRGESGHTQYF. As DNA, the CDR3 is TGCAGTGCCCAGAGGGGAGAGTCCGGACATACGCAGTATTTT.

A note on this clonotype: At one end, the junction sequence differs from germline, possibly due to a read error. This rearrangement joins TRBV20-1 to TRBJ1-2; D is unresolved. Germline CDR1 reads DFQATT; CDR2 reads SNEGSKA (reference sequence). The CDR3 has 15 amino acids. The CDR3, as DNA: TGCAGTGCTAGAGACGCGCTGCGGGATAACTGTGGCTACACCTTC. Translated, it gives CSARDALRDNCGYTF.

The rearrangement uses TRBV11-2 and TRBJ2-1; the match to TRBD1 covers 8 bases. The ends lost 1 base at V and 0 bases at J; junction bases unmatched: 8. Germline CDR1 and CDR2: SGHAT and FQNNGV. The CDR3 covers 18 residues. The CDR3 DNA sequence: TGTGCCAGCAGCTTAGGCACAGGGGGAATCGGCTCCTACAATGAGCAGTTCTTC. Protein product: CASSLGTGGIGSYNEQFF.

This clonotype has a handful of counts. The chain is built from TRBV7-9 and TRBJ2-5, with TRBD1 matching 8 bases. The CDR3 runs to 15 residues. Trimming cost V 0 bases and J 3 bases; bases outside gene matches: 3. From germline, CDR1 is SEHNR and CDR2 FQNEAQ (reference sequence). The CDR3 loop reads CASSLAGQAKETQYF. CDR3 in DNA: TGTGCCAGCAGCTTAGCGGGACAGGCTAAAGAGACCCAGTACTTC.

This clonotype has a handful of counts. The chain has TRBV20-1 and TRBJ1-6, with D possibly TRBD1 on 6 matching bases. In germline, CDR1 is DFQATT, CDR2 SNEGSKA (reference sequence). This CDR3 contains 14 residues. V lost 0 bases to trimming and J lost 7 bases, with 10 bases between them. CDR3 nucleotides: TGCAGTGCTAGAGATTACAGGGAAAATTCACCCCTCCACTTT. Protein product: CSARDYRENSPLHF.

The chain recombines TRBV2 with TRBJ1-2; D unresolved. The CDR3 extends over 16 amino acids. V was clipped by 1 base and J by 1 base, with 13 bases between them. Germline V lookup: CDR1 SNHLY, CDR2 FYNNEI. The CDR3 sequence: CASSEVQTIVNYGYTF. DNA for the CDR3: TGTGCCAGCAGTGAAGTTCAGACTATTGTTAACTATGGCTACACCTTC.

The gene calls are TRBV29-1 and TRBJ2-4; D not resolved. This CDR3 is built from 14 residues. Trimming left V 0 bases short and J 1 base short, with 7 bases between. CDR1 and CDR2 from the germline V gene are SQVTM and ANQGSEA. Written as DNA, the CDR3 is TGCAGCGTTGAAGATCGACGTGCCAAAAACATTCAGTACTTC. Its translation is CSVEDRRAKNIQYF.

This clonotype was counted a few times. The chain combines TRBV20-1 with TRBJ2-5, with TRBD2 identical over 12 bases. Germline values: CDR1 DFQATT, CDR2 SNEGSKA (reference sequence). The CDR3 has 14 residues. Germline trimming cut 3 bases from V and 5 bases from J; bases unmatched to any gene: 4. The CDR3 nucleotides are TGCAGTGCTAGTGGACTAGCGGGATCGGAGACCCAGTACTTC. It codes for CSASGLAGSETQYF.

The chain combines TRBV7-2 with TRBJ2-1, with D tentatively TRBD1 (6 bases). This CDR3 is 12 amino acids long. The V end lost 6 bases, the J end lost 6 bases, and 9 bases lay between the germline ends. Germline values: CDR1 SGHTA, CDR2 FQGNSA. CDR3 residues: CASRRGGNEQFF. The DNA of the CDR3 is TGTGCCAGCAGGAGAGGGGGCAATGAGCAGTTCTTC.

This chain's CDR3 is CAIMGTIQENEQFF. The CDR3 DNA reads TGTGCCATCATGGGGACAATCCAGGAGAATGAGCAGTTCTTC. The V and J genes are TRBV10-3 and TRBJ2-1; TRBD1 is a possible D gene (6 bases). CDR1 ENHRY and CDR2 SYGVKD come from the germline V gene. Trimming pared 7 bases from V and 7 bases from J, leaving 17 bases between. CDR3 length equals 14 residues.

This clonotype occurred a few times. The CDR3 sequence is CASSKERDSYEQYF. CDR3 sequence (DNA): TGTGCCAGCTCTAAGGAGCGGGACTCCTACGAGCAGTACTTC. V and J are TRBV14 and TRBJ2-7; 7 bases map to TRBD2. Germline V gene sequence: CDR1 SGHDN, CDR2 FVKESK. Unmatched junction bases numbered 7, after V lost 8 bases and J lost 0 bases. CDR3 length equals 14 residues. The full variable domain, in which reference TRBV14 and TRBJ2-7 provide the parts outside the CDR3, is EAGVTQFPSHSVIEKGQTVTLRCDPISGHDNLYWYRRVMGKEIKFLLHFVKESKQDESGMPNNRFLAERTGGTYSTLKVQPAELEDSGVYFCASSKERDSYEQYFGPGTRLTVT.